This TCR beta chain was documented in a study of CD8 T cells in ankylosing spondylitis. Whole-study findings and limits: Ankylosing spondylitis blood seemed to carry a telltale TCR beta motif made of roughly eight highly homologous variants. In the blood and synovial fluid of reactive arthritis, some motif variants had been previously reported.

Library preparation for TCR beta used quantitative 5'-RACE with molecular barcodes. TCRdb ran MiXCR on the 5' RACE reads and lists one entry per CDR3 protein. The top ten hold less than 15% of the sample, which has approximately 350,000 distinct CDR3 sequences, 20% seen once. Germline V CDR1 and CDR2: SQVTM, ANQGSEA. The CDR3 is made up of 16 amino acids. Trimming at V came to 3 bases and at J to 15 bases, leaving 23 bases not matched to a gene. Comment on this clonotype: Its antigen is still unknown.

V usage is TRBV29-1 and J usage is TRBJ2-1; 7 positions match TRBD2. The receptor was isolated from a male donor with ankylosing spondylitis or in good health (not recorded which). The sequenced material came from blood, either unsorted or a sorted T cell fraction (not recorded which). CDR3 DNA: TGCAGCGTTGAGGCCGAGGGACGCGGGGGAAGGTTTTGGGGGTTCTTC. Amino acid sequence: CSVEAEGRGGRFWGFF.